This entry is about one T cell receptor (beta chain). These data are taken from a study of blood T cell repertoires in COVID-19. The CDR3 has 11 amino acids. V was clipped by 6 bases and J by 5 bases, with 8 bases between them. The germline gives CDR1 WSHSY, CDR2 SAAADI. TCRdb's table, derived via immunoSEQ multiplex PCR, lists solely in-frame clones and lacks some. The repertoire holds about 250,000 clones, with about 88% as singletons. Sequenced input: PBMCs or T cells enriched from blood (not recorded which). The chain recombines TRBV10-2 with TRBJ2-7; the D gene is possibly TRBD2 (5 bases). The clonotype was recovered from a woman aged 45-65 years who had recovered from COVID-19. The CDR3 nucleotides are TGCGCCAGCAGGGACTGGAACGAGCAGTACTTC. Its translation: CASRDWNEQYF.